The 17 T cell receptor beta chains reported below all come from one sample, sequenced in a study of response to subunit inactivated influenza vaccine. TCRdb called the RT-PCR reads again in MiXCR, with one record for every CDR3 protein. The table includes roughly 780,000 distinct CDR3 sequences, 15% to 20% detected once. The sample was PBMCs from blood, taken around 5 days after vaccination. The receptors here all came from a man between 45 and 60 years old who received an inactivated influenza vaccine.

This clonotype was observed many times. The chain couples TRBV5-1 to TRBJ1-6; D is undetermined. The CDR3 is 14 residues long. The V end was cut by 1 base, the J end by 7 bases, with 9 bases between. Germline CDR1 and CDR2: SGHRS and YFSETQ. DNA of the CDR3: TGCGCCAGCAGCTTGACGACGGCGAATTCACCCCTCCACTTT. It specifies CASSLTTANSPLHF.

The sample holds a few counts of this clonotype. The chain couples TRBV5-1 to TRBJ1-1; D call uncertain. Germline CDR1 reads SGHRS; CDR2 reads YFSETQ. The length of the CDR3 is 13 residues. V lost 4 bases and J 9 bases, leaving 16 bases between the germline ends. CDR3 nucleotide sequence: TGCGCCAGCAGCCTGGAGGAGAGGAGCAAAGCTTTCTTT. Protein product: CASSLEERSKAFF. Full variable domain (remainder filled in from reference TRBV5-1 and TRBJ1-1): KAGVTQTPRYLIKTRGQQVTLSCSPISGHRSVSWYQQTPGQGLQFLFEYFSETQRNKGNFPGRFSGRQFSNSRSEMNVSTLELGDSALYLCASSLEERSKAFFGQGTRLTVV.

The chain has TRBV5-1 and TRBJ2-1; D tentatively reads TRBD1 or TRBD2 (5 bases each). The germline CDR1 and CDR2 sequences are SGHRS and YFSETQ. V gave up 4 bases and J gave up 8 bases, with 13 bases separating them. The CDR3 is 13 residues long. CDR3 nucleotide sequence: TGCGCCAGCAGCGACACCGGGACCCATGAGCAGTTCTTC. It encodes CASSDTGTHEQFF. Combining the CDR3 with reference TRBV5-1 and TRBJ2-1 gives the whole variable domain KAGVTQTPRYLIKTRGQQVTLSCSPISGHRSVSWYQQTPGQGLQFLFEYFSETQRNKGNFPGRFSGRQFSNSRSEMNVSTLELGDSALYLCASSDTGTHEQFFGPGTRLTVL.

This clonotype was found a few times. V gene TRBV11-2 combines with J gene TRBJ2-3; 7 bases match TRBD2. The CDR3 spans 20 residues. The V and J ends lost 3 bases and 0 bases, in that order; junction bases with no gene match: 18. Germline CDR1 SGHAT, CDR2 FQNNGV. CDR3 sequence (DNA): TGTGCCAGCAGCTTTGGGTTTCCAGCGGGGAGTCCGGATAGCACAGATACGCAGTATTTT. This encodes CASSFGFPAGSPDSTDTQYF.

This chain connects TRBV30 to TRBJ1-2, with unresolved D. Germline assignment: CDR1 GTSNPN and CDR2 SVGIG (reference sequence). V shed 0 bases and J shed 8 bases, with 10 bases lying between them. The CDR3 runs to 12 residues. DNA of the CDR3: TGTGCCTGGAGTGTACCTGGTTTGGGCTACACCTTC. Translating gives CAWSVPGLGYTF.

The chain is built from TRBV25-1 and TRBJ2-5, with no clear D. The CDR3 covers 14 residues. CDR1 and CDR2 from the germline V gene are MGHDK and SYGVNS. The V end was cut by 1 base, the J end by 5 bases, with 11 bases between. CDR3 residues: CASSEFRDRETQYF. Here the CDR3 DNA reads TGTGCCAGCAGTGAATTTAGGGATAGGGAGACCCAGTACTTC.

V is TRBV29-1 and J is TRBJ2-7; D perhaps matches TRBD2 (6 bases). The ends were cut back, 6 bases at V and 3 bases at J, with 15 bases in the middle. The CDR3 runs 13 residues. Germline V gene sequence: CDR1 SQVTM, CDR2 ANQGSEA. The CDR3 here is CSVGGLSGYEQYF. The CDR3 DNA sequence: TGCAGCGTGGGCGGACTAAGCGGCTACGAGCAGTACTTC.

This clonotype was seen more than once but under ten times. This chain uses TRBV20-1 with TRBJ2-1; 7 bases are shared with TRBD2. Germline CDR1 and CDR2: DFQATT and SNEGSKA (reference sequence). V shed 5 bases and J 3 bases; nucleotides not matched to a gene: 4. The CDR3 has 13 residues. Here the CDR3 reads CSARGVLYNEQFF. In DNA, the CDR3 is TGCAGTGCTCGGGGGGTACTCTACAATGAGCAGTTCTTC.

This chain uses TRBV13 with TRBJ1-2; maybe TRBD1 (5 bases). This CDR3 is built from 16 residues. The germline gives CDR1 PRHDT, CDR2 FYEKMQ (reference sequence). V was cut by 2 bases and J by 2 bases, with 15 bases left in between. The CDR3 DNA reads as TGTGCCAGCAGCTTACAAGGTCCCAGGGAGAACTATGGCTACACCTTC. Its protein is CASSLQGPRENYGYTF.

The sample holds many counts of this clonotype. DNA of the CDR3: TGTGCCATCAGTGACCCGGAGCGGGGGCCCCACAATGAGCAGTTCTTC. Translated: CAISDPERGPHNEQFF. The gene calls are TRBV10-3 and TRBJ2-1; 8 nucleotides line up with TRBD2. Germline V lookup: CDR1 ENHRY, CDR2 SYGVKD. This CDR3 has 16 amino acids. Losses at the gene ends were 3 bases for V and 5 bases for J; bases not matched to a gene: 9.

The rearrangement links TRBV15 to TRBJ2-5; D may be TRBD1 (6 bases). Germline V gene data show CDR1 as LNHNV and CDR2 as YYDKDF (reference sequence). The CDR3 runs 15 residues. V dropped 0 bases and J dropped 1 base, with 9 bases sitting between them. The CDR3 region has the DNA TGTGCCACCAGCAGAGAGGGCAGGGGCCAAGAGACCCAGTACTTC. This encodes CATSREGRGQETQYF.

This clonotype has more than one count but fewer than ten. Here the CDR3 reads CASSLLSSRVRVSNTEAFF. DNA for the CDR3: TGTGCCAGCAGCTTGTTAAGTAGTCGGGTTCGAGTTTCGAACACTGAAGCTTTCTTT. The chain couples TRBV5-6 to TRBJ1-1; D remains ambiguous. With 1 base removed from V and 1 base from J, the gap between germline ends came to 23 bases. CDR1 is SGHDT, CDR2 YYEEEE, per germline. This CDR3 comprises 19 residues.

The chain recombines TRBV7-2 with TRBJ2-3; unclear D gene. The ends were cut back, 5 bases at V and 7 bases at J, with 19 bases in the middle. The CDR3 runs to 15 residues. The germline V gene has CDR1 SGHTA and CDR2 FQGNSA. The CDR3 sequence is CASSTSRVTVHTQYF. In DNA form, the CDR3 reads TGTGCCAGCAGCACCAGCCGGGTGACGGTCCATACGCAGTATTTT.

The chain links TRBV20-1 to TRBJ2-5; tentatively, D is TRBD1 (6 bases). Germline lookup yields CDR1 DFQATT and CDR2 SNEGSKA (reference sequence). The germline V and J ends were trimmed by 0 bases and 4 bases, with 12 bases remaining between them. This CDR3 spans 14 amino acids. CDR3 sequence: CSARDLLGGETQYF. The CDR3 nucleotides are TGCAGTGCTAGAGATCTGTTAGGGGGAGAGACCCAGTACTTC.

This clonotype has just one count. Here the CDR3 reads CASSQDLAGGTGELFF. CDR3 nucleotides: TGCGCCAGCAGCCAAGATCTAGCGGGGGGGACCGGGGAGCTGTTTTTT. This chain links TRBV4-1 with TRBJ2-2; 12 positions match TRBD2. The V segment lost 0 bases and the J segment 5 bases; nucleotides outside the gene matches: 1. The CDR3 is 16 amino acids. Germline CDR1 is MGHRA and CDR2 is YSYEKL.

This clonotype was observed a handful of times. The chain couples TRBV7-2 to TRBJ2-7; D is unclear. The germline CDR1 and CDR2 sequences are SGHTA and FQGNSA. Trimming cost V 0 bases and J 7 bases, with 7 bases left between them. This CDR3 has 12 residues. The chain's CDR3 is CASSLAPNEQYF. The CDR3 coding sequence is TGTGCCAGCAGCTTAGCCCCCAATGAGCAGTACTTC. Full variable domain (remainder filled in from reference TRBV7-2 and TRBJ2-7): GAGVSQSPSNKVTEKGKDVELRCDPISGHTALYWYRQSLGQGLEFLIYFQGNSAPDKSGLPSDRFSAERTGGSVSTLTIQRTQQEDSAVYLCASSLAPNEQYFGPGTRLTVT.

This clonotype was seen a handful of times. The chain carries TRBV15 and TRBJ1-1; D not certain. V was cut by 5 bases and J by 1 base, with 11 bases left in between. Germline CDR1 is LNHNV and CDR2 is YYDKDF (reference sequence). This CDR3 has 14 amino acids. DNA of the CDR3: TGTGCCACCAGCGGACTTCTGTGGAACACTGAAGCTTTCTTT. Translation gives CATSGLLWNTEAFF.